These 25 T cell receptor beta chains were sequenced from one sample in a study of Graves' ophthalmopathy and Graves' hyperthyroidism. RNA transcripts served as template for amplifying TCR beta CDR3 sequences. A first-round RT-PCR used HTBI primers, followed by a second-round multiplex PCR. TCRdb ran MiXCR on the multiplex PCR reads and lists one entry per CDR3 protein. The sample lists 660,000 or so distinct CDR3 sequences, roughly two fifths occurring once. What was sequenced was peripheral blood. The receptors were gathered from an adult man with Graves' ophthalmopathy.

CDR3 in DNA: TGCAGTGCTAGAGATCCCAGGGGGGGCCCCCAAGAGACCCAGTACTTC. This encodes CSARDPRGGPQETQYF. The V call is TRBV20-1, the J call TRBJ2-5; perhaps D is TRBD1 or TRBD2 (7 bases each). Germline CDR1 reads DFQATT; CDR2 reads SNEGSKA (reference sequence). This CDR3 contains 16 residues. V lost 0 bases and J lost 1, with 15 bases in between.

The gene calls are TRBV5-1 and TRBJ2-2; 9 nucleotides align to TRBD1. With V trimmed by 2 bases and J by 6 bases, 8 bases remained unmatched. This CDR3 has 16 residues. CDR1 and CDR2 (germline): SGHRS, YFSETQ. In nucleotides, the CDR3 is TGCGCCAGCAGCTTAAGCGGGACAGGGCTCGCCGGGGAGCTGTTTTTT. This codes for CASSLSGTGLAGELFF.

The sample holds one count of this clonotype. This chain links TRBV25-1 with TRBJ2-3, with no clear D. The CDR3 is made up of 14 amino acids. CDR1 is MGHDK and CDR2 is SYGVNS in the germline V gene. V dropped 6 bases and J dropped 6 bases, with 16 bases sitting between them. CDR3 in amino acids: CASSYLVPRDTQYF. CDR3 in DNA: TGTGCCAGCAGCTATCTAGTGCCCCGGGATACGCAGTATTTT. The full variable domain, its missing parts supplied by reference TRBV25-1 and TRBJ2-3, is EADIYQTPRYLVIGTGKKITLECSQTMGHDKMYWYQQDPGMELHLIHYSYGVNSTEKGDLSSESTVSRIRTEHFPLTLESARPSHTSQYLCASSYLVPRDTQYFGPGTRLTVL.

J is TRBJ2-7 and V is TRBV19; a possible D gene is TRBD1 (5 bases). The CDR3 spans 14 residues. Germline CDR1 is LNHDA and CDR2 is SQIVND (reference sequence). The V and J ends lost 3 bases and 2 bases respectively, with 11 bases between them. DNA for the CDR3: TGTGCCAGTAGTATTTCAGGGTCTCCCTACGAGCAGTACTTC. Amino acid sequence: CASSISGSPYEQYF.

This clonotype was seen once. The V gene is TRBV7-9, the J gene TRBJ1-1; D might be TRBD1 (6 bases). Germline CDR1 reads SEHNR; CDR2 reads FQNEAQ (reference sequence). CDR3 length: 15 amino acids. Trimming took off 5 bases at V and 8 bases at J, with 21 bases between the two ends. For the CDR3, the DNA is TGTGCCAGCAGCCGCGGGACTAGCGGGGGCGTCGAAGCTTTCTTT. Its translation is CASSRGTSGGVEAFF.

About this clonotype itself: The CDR3 does not close with the conserved phenylalanine or tryptophan, likely indicating a read error. J is TRBJ1-1 and V is TRBV29-1; a possible D gene is TRBD1 (5 bases). The V gene's germline CDR1 is SQVTM and CDR2 ANQGSEA. This CDR3 has 14 residues. The CDR3 nucleotides read TGCAGCTCTTGGGGTGGGGACCAGAACCCTGAAGCTTTCCTT. Its translation: CSSWGGDQNPEAFL.

Turning to this clonotype: The junction shows a germline mismatch at one end, possibly a read error. The V gene is TRBV5-6, the J gene TRBJ1-1, with D possibly matching TRBD1 (5 bases). This CDR3 has 13 residues. Germline CDR1 is SGHDT and CDR2 is YYEEEE. CDR3 amino acids: CASSRGVNTEVFF. The DNA of the CDR3 is TGTGCCAGCAGCCGGGGGGTCAACACTGAAGTTTTCTTT.

There are many counts of this clonotype. The chain is built from TRBV7-9 and TRBJ1-2; TRBD1 matches at 11 bases. V gave up 5 bases and J gave up 7 bases; unmatched junction bases: 6. The CDR3 has 14 residues. Per the germline V gene, CDR1 is SEHNR and CDR2 is FQNEAQ (reference sequence). CDR3 region: CASSPRTGGRGYTF. Written as DNA, the CDR3 is TGTGCCAGCAGCCCCCGGACAGGGGGCCGTGGCTACACCTTC.

This clonotype has at least ten counts. This rearrangement joins TRBV2 to TRBJ1-5; the D is unclear. V lost 5 bases, J lost 2 bases, and 10 bases lay in between. The CDR3 sequence is 14 residues long. Germline V gene lookup returns CDR1 SNHLY and CDR2 FYNNEI. CDR3 in DNA: TGTGCCAGCAGTTACCGGAGGGGCAATCAGCCCCAGCATTTT. Its protein product is CASSYRRGNQPQHF. Drawing the rest from reference TRBV2 and TRBJ1-5, the complete variable domain is EPEVTQTPSHQVTQMGQEVILRCVPISNHLYFYWYRQILGQKVEFLVSFYNNEISEKSEIFDDQFSVERPDGSNFTLKIRSTKLEDSAMYFCASSYRRGNQPQHFGDGTRLSIL.

A note on this clonotype: The junction differs from germline at one of its ends, possibly a read error. The chain employs TRBV14 and TRBJ2-7; the match to TRBD2 covers 10 bases. The CDR3 consists of 16 residues. Germline CDR1 SGHDN, CDR2 FVKESK. The CDR3 DNA sequence: TGTGCCAGCAGCCGCCAGAATAGCGGGAGGAGGCACGAGCAGTGCTTC. It is translated as CASSRQNSGRRHEQCF.

On this clonotype itself: One junction end disagrees with the germline gene, perhaps due to a read error. The chain carries TRBV10-3 and TRBJ2-7; D is undetermined. Looked up from germline, CDR1 is ENHRY and CDR2 is SYGVKD. This CDR3 is built from 15 residues. The CDR3 here is CASSEGALSSYEQYF. CDR3 coding DNA: TGTGCCAGCAGTGAAGGCGCCCTTTCCTCCTACGAGCAGTACTTC.

The chain uses TRBV10-2 and TRBJ1-2, with D perhaps TRBD1 (6 bases). Trimming cost V 6 bases and J 6 bases, with 14 bases left between them. CDR1 is WSHSY, CDR2 SAAADI, per germline. The CDR3 runs 13 residues. The CDR3 coding sequence is TGCGCCAGCAGACCAACGGACAGAAATGGCTACACCTTC. Its protein product is CASRPTDRNGYTF.

This clonotype was seen a handful of times. The V and J genes are TRBV6-5 and TRBJ1-5, with 10 bases fitting TRBD1. CDR1 and CDR2 from the germline V gene are MNHEY and SVGAGI. The CDR3 covers 15 residues. The V segment lost 6 bases and the J segment 4 bases; nucleotides outside the gene matches: 6. CDR3 residues: CASSPPGQGNQPQHF. The CDR3 DNA is TGTGCCAGCAGCCCCCCGGGACAGGGGAATCAGCCCCAGCATTTT.

This clonotype was observed many times. The chain is built from TRBV7-8 and TRBJ2-6, with D possibly being TRBD1 (5 bases). The V end was cut by 5 bases, the J end by 0 bases, with 20 bases between. This CDR3 region has 19 residues. Germline V gene sequence: CDR1 SGHVS, CDR2 FQNEAQ. CDR3 in amino acids: CASSQAWGPPSSGANVLTF. CDR3 sequence (DNA): TGTGCCAGCAGCCAAGCCTGGGGCCCGCCTTCCTCTGGGGCCAACGTCCTGACTTTC.

This clonotype has a count of ten or more. Mismatch with germline at one junction end may stem from a read error. The V gene is TRBV9, the J gene TRBJ1-3; maybe TRBD1 (5 bases). CDR3 length: 15 amino acids. Germline loops: CDR1 SGDLS, CDR2 YYNGEE. The CDR3 reads CASSVGAWGGNTIYF. CDR3 nucleotides: TGTGCCAGCAGCGTAGGGGCCTGGGGCGGAAACACTATATATTTT. Variable domain in full (rest from reference TRBV9 and TRBJ1-3): DSGVTQTPKHLITATGQRVTLRCSPRSGDLSVYWYQQSLDQGLQFLIQYYNGEERAKGNILERFSAQQFPDLHSELNLSSLELGDSALYFCASSVGAWGGNTIYFGEGSWLTVV.

This chain connects TRBV4-1 to TRBJ2-2; TRBD2 aligns across 10 bases. Trimming cost V 3 bases and J 9 bases; bases outside gene matches: 7. Germline V CDR1 and CDR2: MGHRA, YSYEKL. This CDR3 contains 15 residues. The CDR3 coding sequence is TGCGCCAGCAGCCATCTTAAGCGGGAGGGCCGGGAGCTGTTTTTT. Its protein product is CASSHLKREGRELFF.

This clonotype showed up many times. V is TRBV7-6 and J is TRBJ1-2; D remains ambiguous. The CDR3 spans 13 residues. V lost 2 bases, J lost 5 bases, and 9 bases lay in between. Germline CDR1 and CDR2: SGHVS and FNYEAQ. CDR3 residues: CASSLLGSYGYTF. In DNA form, the CDR3 reads TGTGCCAGCAGCTTACTAGGGAGTTATGGCTACACCTTC. Looking up the rest from reference TRBV7-6 and TRBJ1-2 gives the full variable domain: GAGVSQSPRYKVTKRGQDVALRCDPISGHVSLYWYRQALGQGPEFLTYFNYEAQQDKSGLPNDRFSAERPEGSISTLTIQRTEQRDSAMYRCASSLLGSYGYTFGSGTRLTVV.

This clonotype was counted at least ten times. V and J are TRBV2 and TRBJ1-5; D unresolved. The germline gives CDR1 SNHLY, CDR2 FYNNEI. Trimming removed 4 bases from V and 0 bases from J, with 10 bases in between. The CDR3 spans 15 residues. The CDR3 loop reads CASSVGGDSNQPQHF. DNA of the CDR3: TGTGCCAGCAGTGTAGGCGGTGATAGCAATCAGCCCCAGCATTTT.

This clonotype was observed many times. The chain employs TRBV7-9 and TRBJ2-2; tentatively, D is TRBD2 (6 bases). This CDR3 has 14 amino acids. The V gene's germline CDR1 is SEHNR and CDR2 FQNEAQ (reference sequence). Between the trimmed V and J ends, which lost 9 bases and 0 bases, there was a span of 11 bases. CDR3 coding DNA: TGTGCCAGTAGCGGACGGTCGAACACCGGGGAGCTGTTTTTT. Its protein is CASSGRSNTGELFF.

This chain links TRBV15 with TRBJ2-7; 9 nucleotides agree with TRBD1. Germline assignment: CDR1 LNHNV and CDR2 YYDKDF (reference sequence). J was trimmed by 5 bases and V by 5 bases; bases with no gene match: 10. The CDR3 has 15 amino acids. The CDR3 loop is CATSSHLTGGHEQYF. CDR3 in DNA: TGTGCCACCAGCTCCCACCTTACAGGGGGCCACGAGCAGTACTTC. Drawing the rest from reference TRBV15 and TRBJ2-7, the complete variable domain is DAMVIQNPRYQVTQFGKPVTLSCSQTLNHNVMYWYQQKSSQAPKLLFHYYDKDFNNEADTPDNFQSRRPNTSFCFLDIRSPGLGDTAMYLCATSSHLTGGHEQYFGPGTRLTVT.

This clonotype appeared many times. An end of the junction does not agree with germline; a read error may underlie this. The V gene is TRBV7-8, the J gene TRBJ1-2; no firm D call. The CDR3 runs 15 residues. CDR1 is SGHVS, CDR2 FQNEAQ, per germline. CDR3 in amino acids: CASSQSSQYNYGYTF. CDR3 DNA sequence: TGCGCCAGCAGCCAAAGTTCACAGTATAACTATGGCTACACCTTC. The full variable domain, with the rest looked up from reference TRBV7-8 and TRBJ1-2, is GAGVSQSPRYKVAKRGQDVALRCDPISGHVSLFWYQQALGQGPEFLTYFQNEAQLDKSGLPSDRFFAERPEGSVSTLKIQRTQQEDSAVYLCASSQSSQYNYGYTFGSGTRLTVV.

The rearrangement uses TRBV10-3 and TRBJ1-1, with 8 bases that match TRBD1. The CDR3 contains 15 residues. V lost 6 bases and J lost 1; bases outside the gene matches: 7. CDR1 and CDR2 from the germline V gene are ENHRY and SYGVKD. CDR3 sequence reads: CAISVPQGGNTEAFF. The CDR3 DNA sequence: TGTGCCATCAGCGTCCCACAGGGGGGGAACACTGAAGCTTTCTTT.

As for this clonotype: It may be a read error: a sequence one base away is much more abundant. The chain joins TRBV2 to TRBJ1-4, with a possible D match to TRBD1 (6 bases). The CDR3 covers 10 residues. In germline, CDR1 is SNHLY, CDR2 FYNNEI. CDR3: CASSGGDTLF. The CDR3 coding sequence is TGTGCCAGCAGTGGGGGGGACACCCTTTTT.

Of note for this clonotype: This is likely a read error, given that the CDR3 carries no conserved phenylalanine or tryptophan at its end. The V and J genes are TRBV7-9 and TRBJ1-2, with TRBD1 as a possible D gene (6 bases). Trimming removed 3 bases from V and 8 bases from J, with 13 bases in between. CDR3 length equals 13 residues. Germline lookup yields CDR1 SEHNR and CDR2 FQNEAQ (reference sequence). The CDR3 loop reads CASSLDQGKGYTL. Written as DNA, the CDR3 is TGTGCCAGCAGCTTGGACCAGGGGAAAGGCTACACCCTC.

The rearrangement links TRBV29-1 to TRBJ2-5; 8 bases are shared with TRBD1. Trimming removed 6 bases from V and 7 bases from J; junction bases left unmatched: 7. Germline V gene lookup returns CDR1 SQVTM and CDR2 ANQGSEA. CDR3 length equals 12 residues. CDR3 in amino acids: CSVADREGTQYF. Written as DNA, the CDR3 is TGCAGCGTGGCGGACAGGGAAGGGACCCAGTACTTC.